This TCR beta chain was profiled in a study of beta chain features in type 1 diabetes. Regarding this clone: Its antigen is unidentified.

Trimming removed 1 base at V and 1 base at J, with 20 bases between. CDR1 and CDR2 (germline): SGHNT, YYREEE (reference sequence). The CDR3 covers 18 residues. Study results and limitations: Within the patient group, naive, central memory and Treg TCRB repertoires appeared more similar to each other than within healthy donors.

cDNA synthesis used the whole RNA isolate, giving expressed TCRB sequences. Generated by immunoSEQ multiplex PCR, the TCRdb table keeps only in-frame clones and is missing some. The table includes roughly 240,000 clones, roughly an eighth detected once. The J gene is TRBJ1-2, the V gene TRBV5-4; the D gene is possibly TRBD1 (6 bases). Sequenced material: naive CD4+ T cells from blood. This clonotype was sampled from a woman between 40 and 55 years old in good health. The CDR3 sequence is CASSLTGSWVRGNYGYTF. The CDR3 DNA reads TGTGCCAGCAGCTTGACAGGGTCATGGGTTAGGGGTAACTATGGCTACACCTTC.